A selection of T cell receptor beta chains follows, all from one sample in a study of Ad26.COV2.S vaccination and SARS-CoV-2 variants. Some clones are missing from TCRdb's copy, which holds only in-frame ones; the method was immunoSEQ multiplex PCR. The sample consists of hundreds of thousands of clones, roughly nine tenths of them appearing once. Material: peripheral blood, obtained in a trial of Ad26.COV2.S vaccine versus placebo. The source of these receptors is a person between 18 and 65 years old who received the Ad26.COV2.S COVID-19 vaccine or a placebo. Each CDR3 is given with its conserved first and last residue. The D gene is left open where the match is weak. A row's size may be missing; if present it is once, few, many or a size class.

d_gene	v_gene	abundance	j_gene	CDR3aa	CDR3nt
TRBD2	TRBV25-1	NA	TRBJ2-1	CASSEYRLAGYNEQFF	TGTGCCAGCAGTGAATATAGGCTAGCGGGATACAATGAGCAGTTCTTC
NA	TRBV3-1/TRBV3-2	NA	TRBJ2-2	CASSQVRGGTNTGELFF	TGTGCCAGCAGCCAAGTGCGCGGCGGGACGAACACCGGGGAGCTGTTTTTT
TRBD2	TRBV6-5	NA	TRBJ2-2	CASREAGINTGELFF	TGTGCCAGCCGGGAGGCAGGGATAAACACCGGGGAGCTGTTTTTT
TRBD2	TRBV5-1	NA	TRBJ2-2	CASSFSGLAGVGELFF	TGCGCCAGCAGCTTCTCGGGACTAGCGGGAGTCGGGGAGCTGTTTTTT
NA	TRBV27	NA	TRBJ1-6	CASSHPGGLLLHF	TGTGCCAGCAGTCACCCCGGCGGCCTACTCCTCCACTTT
TRBD2	TRBV19	once	TRBJ2-1	CASSIRLAGHNEQFF	TGTGCCAGTAGTATTAGACTAGCTGGTCATAATGAGCAGTTCTTC
TRBD1	TRBV4-3	NA	TRBJ2-6	CASSSDGQGYSGANVLTF	TGCGCCAGCAGCTCCGACGGACAGGGTTACTCTGGGGCCAACGTCCTGACTTTC
NA	TRBV19	NA	TRBJ1-4	CASSKWDVATNEKLFF	TGTGCCAGTAGTAAGTGGGACGTTGCAACTAATGAAAAACTGTTTTTT
TRBD1	TRBV10-3	NA	TRBJ1-2	CAIRVQGGDGYTF	TGTGCCATCAGGGTACAGGGGGGGGATGGCTACACCTTC
NA	TRBV4-3	NA	TRBJ2-1	CASKTSLSGDEQFF	TGCGCCAGCAAAACTAGCCTCTCGGGCGATGAGCAGTTCTTC
NA	TRBV2	NA	TRBJ1-6	CASSAQGDDNNSPLHF	TGTGCCAGCAGCGCACAGGGCGACGATAATAATTCACCCCTCCACTTT
NA	TRBV18	NA	TRBJ1-4	CASSPSGVEKLFF	TGTGCCAGCTCACCGTCGGGGGTAGAAAAACTGTTTTTT
NA	TRBV2	NA	TRBJ2-5	CATTRTSLRETQYF	TGTGCCACCACCCGAACTAGCTTGAGAGAGACCCAGTACTTC
TRBD1	TRBV12-3/TRBV12-4	NA	TRBJ2-7	CASRQGAAYEQYF	TGTGCCAGCAGACAGGGGGCTGCCTACGAGCAGTACTTC
NA	TRBV27	NA	TRBJ1-2	CASRPSGEGYGYTF	TGTGCCAGCAGGCCCTCAGGGGAGGGCTATGGCTACACCTTC
TRBD1	TRBV5-4	NA	TRBJ1-1	CASSLGDRTGGEEDTEAFF	TGTGCCAGCAGCTTGGGAGATAGGACAGGGGGCGAAGAGGACACTGAAGCTTTCTTT
NA	TRBV7-3	NA	TRBJ2-2	CASSLSGLYTGELFF	TGTGCCAGCAGCTTATCTGGCCTATATACCGGGGAGCTGTTTTTT
NA	TRBV7-2	NA	TRBJ1-3	CASSLEGGPNTIYF	TGTGCCAGCAGCTTAGAGGGGGGGCCAAACACCATATATTTT
NA	TRBV2	NA	TRBJ1-2	CASSIGGYGYTF	TGTGCCAGCAGCATAGGGGGCTATGGCTACACCTTC
TRBD2	TRBV19	NA	TRBJ2-3	CASRAGGSTDTQYF	TGTGCCAGTAGGGCGGGAGGAAGCACAGATACGCAGTATTTT
NA	TRBV29-1	NA	TRBJ2-7	CSTQGERHSGNEQYF	TGCAGCACGCAAGGGGAGAGACATAGTGGCAACGAGCAGTACTTC